This TCR beta chain originates from a study of blood T cell repertoires in COVID-19. V shed 6 bases, J shed 8 bases, and the junction held 11 bases outside the gene matches. This CDR3 spans 15 amino acids. CDR1 and CDR2 (germline): SEHNR, FQNEAQ (reference sequence). How the authors handled the data: Counts of nucleated cells, estimated from reference gene primer amplification, were obtained. Data came from immunoSEQ multiplex PCR; TCRdb stores just in-frame clones and leaves some out. V and J calls and clone size are given by that table; D and trimming were obtained from the DNA. The sample records about 150,000 clones, over 80% being singletons.

This receptor was taken from a man aged 55 to 70 with active or convalescent COVID-19. The sample taken for sequencing was peripheral blood. The V gene is TRBV7-9, the J gene TRBJ1-4; TRBD1 aligns across 8 bases. DNA for the CDR3: TGTGCCAGCAGTATCCTCAGGGGGCGCGGGGAAAAACTGTTTTTT. This translates into CASSILRGRGEKLFF.